The 10 T cell receptor beta chains given below trace back to one sample, sequenced in a study of blood T cells in healthy people across ages. Together with a sample-barcoded 5' primer, a J-beta primer mix was included in a second PCR lasting roughly 7 to 11 cycles. MiXCR, applied by TCRdb to the 5' RACE reads, yields one record per CDR3 protein. The sample has about 1.5 million distinct CDR3 sequences, 40% to 45% seen once. Sequences were obtained from blood. The receptors shown here come from a woman in her late teens or twenties in good health.

The chain combines TRBV29-1 with TRBJ2-7, with D hard to call. With 4 bases removed from V and 4 bases from J, the gap between germline ends came to 11 bases. Germline CDR1 SQVTM, CDR2 ANQGSEA. The CDR3 covers 12 residues. CDR3 bases: TGCAGCGTTGCAATCAGCCGGTACGAGCAGTACTTC. Protein: CSVAISRYEQYF.

The chain has TRBV20-1 and TRBJ1-3, with D perhaps TRBD1 (6 bases). V lost 2 bases, J lost 4 bases, and 12 bases lay in between. CDR3 size: 14 residues. Per germline, CDR1 DFQATT and CDR2 SNEGSKA (reference sequence). CDR3 DNA sequence: TGCAGTGCTAGACTCACAGGGCTAGGAAACACCATATATTTT. As protein: CSARLTGLGNTIYF.

This clonotype showed up just once. The chain carries TRBV2 and TRBJ1-1, with D uncertain. Germline assignment: CDR1 SNHLY and CDR2 FYNNEI. The CDR3 sequence is 11 residues long. Between the trimmed V and J ends, which lost 7 bases and 4 bases, there was a span of 7 bases. DNA of the CDR3: TGTGCCAGCAAAGTGAGCACTGAAGCTTTCTTT. Protein sequence: CASKVSTEAFF.

V usage is TRBV29-1 and J usage is TRBJ1-1; the match to TRBD1 covers 8 bases. V was pared by 7 bases and J by 4 bases, with 8 bases of the junction left unmatched. CDR3 length: 13 amino acids. CDR1 is SQVTM and CDR2 is ANQGSEA in the germline V gene. The CDR3 DNA follows: TGCAGCGGTGATGTCACAGGGGGCACTGAAGCTTTCTTT. Its translation: CSGDVTGGTEAFF.

The chain carries TRBV10-3 and TRBJ1-2; no clear D. Germline V gene lookup returns CDR1 ENHRY and CDR2 SYGVKD. The CDR3 has 14 amino acids. The V end lost 0 bases, the J end lost 1 base, and 6 bases lay between the germline ends. CDR3 in amino acids: CAISESYSNYGYTF. The CDR3 region has the DNA TGTGCCATCAGTGAGTCTTACAGTAACTATGGCTACACCTTC.

The chain is built from TRBV6-6 and TRBJ2-7; TRBD2 might be the D (6 bases). CDR1 and CDR2 (germline): MNHNY, SVGAGI (reference sequence). This CDR3 spans 14 amino acids. Trimming stripped 7 bases from V and 5 bases from J, with 18 bases between. The CDR3 reads CASTRAGLGNEQYF. DNA of the CDR3: TGTGCCAGCACAAGAGCGGGCCTAGGCAACGAGCAGTACTTC.

This clonotype occurred a few times. The rearrangement uses TRBV11-3 and TRBJ2-1; D may be TRBD1 (6 bases). With the DNA end fitting TRBJ2-7 better, the J assignment may be wrong. Germline CDR1 and CDR2: SGHNT and YENEEA. The CDR3 has 16 amino acids. The CDR3 protein is CASSLRTGSSYNEQYF. Written as DNA, the CDR3 is TGTGCCAGCAGCCTCCGTACAGGGTCCTCCTACAATGAGCAGTACTTC.

CDR3 sequence reads: CASSPSDRMALYGYTF. The CDR3 nucleotides read TGTGCCAGCAGTCCATCGGACCGGATGGCGCTCTATGGCTACACCTTC. The V call is TRBV12-3 or TRBV12-4, the J call TRBJ1-2; D unclear. The length of the CDR3 is 16 residues. The V end lost 5 bases, the J end lost 4 bases, and 20 bases lay between the germline ends.

The table lists this clonotype with a few counts. V is TRBV29-1 and J is TRBJ2-1; TRBD2 matches at 10 bases. Germline V gene data show CDR1 as SQVTM and CDR2 as ANQGSEA. Germline trimming cut 7 bases from V and 6 bases from J; bases unmatched to any gene: 9. This CDR3 region has 14 residues. CDR3 amino acids: CSGILAGKGNEQFF. CDR3 coding DNA: TGCAGCGGGATACTAGCGGGAAAGGGCAATGAGCAGTTCTTC.

This clonotype was detected many times. The V and J genes are TRBV20-1 and TRBJ1-2; D is uncertain. CDR1 DFQATT and CDR2 SNEGSKA come from the germline V gene (reference sequence). The CDR3 sequence is 13 residues long. Trimming took off 1 base at V and 7 bases at J, with 13 bases between the two ends. CDR3 in DNA: TGCAGTGCTAGAGGTAGTGGTACCCTTGGCTACACCTTC. It codes for CSARGSGTLGYTF.